The T cell receptor beta chain under discussion was sequenced for a study of blood T cell repertoires in COVID-19. Study as a whole: Samples of COVID-19 (acute and convalescent) were obtained from the United States, Italy and Spain. PBMCs, B-cell-depleted T cells, or T cells provided the cDNA or gDNA that made up the material.

The CDR3 length is 15 residues. Trimming took 3 bases from V and 4 from J, leaving 17 bases between them. Germline loops: CDR1 SGDLS, CDR2 YYNGEE. The authors' processing: Estimation of nucleated cell counts relied on the amplification of reference gene primers. Some clones are missing from TCRdb's copy, which holds only in-frame ones; the method was immunoSEQ multiplex PCR. Clone size and the V and J calls come from that table; the DNA yielded D and trimming. The table records tens of thousands of clones, 87% of them present only once. The clonotype was recovered from an elderly man with active COVID-19. The chain combines TRBV9 with TRBJ2-7; D possibly corresponds to TRBD2 (6 bases). The specimen sequenced was peripheral blood. CDR3 region: CASSAQPGTGYEQYF. The CDR3 DNA reads as TGTGCCAGCAGCGCACAACCGGGGACTGGATACGAGCAGTACTTC.